These 22 T cell receptor beta chains originate from one sample sequenced in a study of shared clonotypes between healthy human individuals. The data were produced by immunoSEQ multiplex PCR, yet TCRdb's version contains in-frame clones alone and is incomplete. The sample includes 300,000 to 400,000 clones, roughly 84% seen only once; the top ten take 15% to 20%. Sequencing was carried out using memory CD8+ T cells sorted from blood. As for subset: CD45RO+ cells pooled with CCR7-negative TemRA cells. The origin of the receptors is a man aged 18 to 35 in good health.

The chain recombines TRBV28 with TRBJ1-6; D is unresolved. Trimming cost V 2 bases and J 13 bases, with 18 bases left between them. The CDR3 is 15 amino acids. Per germline, CDR1 MDHEN and CDR2 SYDVKM. The CDR3 region has the DNA TGTGCCAGCAGTTTAGGCAGCCACTACTTTTTGCCCCTCCACTTT. Translation: CASSLGSHYFLPLHF.

The chain couples TRBV9 to TRBJ2-1; TRBD2 aligns across 12 bases. CDR1 is SGDLS and CDR2 is YYNGEE in the germline V gene. Trimming took 4 bases from V and 0 from J; bases not matched to a gene: 5. The CDR3 extends over 17 amino acids. The CDR3 coding sequence is TGTGCCAGCAGCTTCCGACTAGCGGGGGACTCCTACAATGAGCAGTTCTTC. This translates into CASSFRLAGDSYNEQFF.

By share, this clone counts as medium-sized. The chain carries TRBV4-1 and TRBJ1-1, with a weak D call TRBD1 (5 bases). The V end was cut by 2 bases, the J end by 8 bases, with 12 bases between. The length of the CDR3 is 13 residues. Germline CDR1 and CDR2: MGHRA and YSYEKL. CDR3 in DNA: TGCGCCAGCAGCCAACTGGGGGACTTCGAAGCTTTCTTT. It is translated as CASSQLGDFEAFF.

The chain employs TRBV5-6 and TRBJ2-5; perhaps TRBD2 as D (7 bases). Germline V gives CDR1 SGHDT, CDR2 YYEEEE. This CDR3 comprises 15 residues. The V end was cut by 3 bases, the J end by 3 bases, with 15 bases between. CDR3 coding DNA: TGTGCCAGCAGCTGGGGACGGGGGGCGAAAGAGACCCAGTACTTC. Translation: CASSWGRGAKETQYF.

The gene calls are TRBV4-3 and TRBJ1-1; TRBD1 matches 11 bases. This CDR3 has 15 residues. V lost 5 bases to trimming and J lost 4 bases; unmatched junction nucleotides: 6. Germline V CDR1 and CDR2: LGHNA, YSLEER. The CDR3 here is CASSWPGQGVTEAFF. In DNA, the CDR3 is TGCGCCAGCAGCTGGCCGGGACAGGGGGTCACTGAAGCTTTCTTT.

This clone was observed a handful of times. The chain has TRBV9 and TRBJ2-1; TRBD2 matches at 9 bases. The germline gives CDR1 SGDLS, CDR2 YYNGEE. Losses at the gene ends were 1 base for V and 4 bases for J; bases not matched to a gene: 6. The CDR3 loop spans 16 amino acids. The CDR3 DNA is TGTGCCAGCAGCGTATTCGGTAGCGGGGGATACAATGAGCAGTTCTTC. The encoded protein is CASSVFGSGGYNEQFF. Using reference TRBV9 and TRBJ2-1 for the parts outside the CDR3, the full variable domain is DSGVTQTPKHLITATGQRVTLRCSPRSGDLSVYWYQQSLDQGLQFLIQYYNGEERAKGNILERFSAQQFPDLHSELNLSSLELGDSALYFCASSVFGSGGYNEQFFGPGTRLTVL.

Remarks on this clone: A read error may produce the germline difference seen at one junction end. This chain uses TRBV4-1 with TRBJ1-2; maybe TRBD1 (6 bases). This CDR3 spans 13 amino acids. Germline-derived CDR1 and CDR2 are MGHRA and YSYEKL. As DNA, the CDR3 is TGCGCCAGCAGCCAAGAGGTATCGGGACACCACGCCTTC. Amino acid sequence: CASSQEVSGHHAF.

The chain has TRBV6-5 and TRBJ1-2; D is uncertain. The CDR3 runs 14 residues. CDR1 is MNHEY, CDR2 SVGAGI, per germline. Trimming removed 0 bases at V and 1 base at J, with 6 bases between. CDR3 sequence: CASSYSNSNYGYTF. CDR3 sequence (DNA): TGTGCCAGCAGTTACTCGAACAGTAACTATGGCTACACCTTC.

This chain links TRBV4-1 with TRBJ2-1; D ambiguous. This CDR3 spans 13 amino acids. In germline, CDR1 is MGHRA, CDR2 YSYEKL. V was pared by 1 base and J by 4 bases, with 5 bases between. The CDR3 here is CASSQGAYNEQFF. DNA for the CDR3: TGCGCCAGCAGCCAAGGGGCTTACAATGAGCAGTTCTTC.

This chain links TRBV28 with TRBJ2-2; 14 nucleotides agree with TRBD2. In germline, CDR1 is MDHEN, CDR2 SYDVKM. CDR3 length equals 16 residues. The ends lost 6 bases at V and 3 bases at J; junction bases unmatched: 3. CDR3 nucleotide sequence: TGTGCCAGCAGCGGGACTAGCGGGGGTTACACCGGGGAGCTGTTTTTT. It codes for CASSGTSGGYTGELFF.

V usage is TRBV4-3 and J usage is TRBJ2-4; a weak D match, TRBD1 (6 bases). V dropped 0 bases and J dropped 5 bases, with 14 bases sitting between them. The CDR3 extends over 16 amino acids. Germline CDR1 is LGHNA and CDR2 is YSLEER. The CDR3 loop reads CASSQDGIQGQNIQYF. In DNA, the CDR3 is TGCGCCAGCAGCCAAGATGGGATACAGGGCCAAAACATTCAGTACTTC.

This sequence joins TRBV5-1 and TRBJ2-5; 13 positions agree with TRBD2. With V trimmed by 3 bases and J by 3 bases, 5 bases remained unmatched. CDR3 length equals 16 residues. Per germline, CDR1 SGHRS and CDR2 YFSETQ. The CDR3: CASSSAGLAGEETQYF. CDR3 DNA: TGCGCCAGCAGCTCGGCCGGACTAGCGGGAGAAGAGACCCAGTACTTC. Variable domain in full (rest from reference TRBV5-1 and TRBJ2-5): KAGVTQTPRYLIKTRGQQVTLSCSPISGHRSVSWYQQTPGQGLQFLFEYFSETQRNKGNFPGRFSGRQFSNSRSEMNVSTLELGDSALYLCASSSAGLAGEETQYFGPGTRLLVL.

Concerning this clone itself: This sample includes further DNA sequences coding for the same CDR3. This chain connects TRBV7-9 to TRBJ2-7; D might be TRBD1 (6 bases). Germline loops: CDR1 SEHNR, CDR2 FQNEAQ (reference sequence). V shed 6 bases and J shed 0 bases, with 9 bases lying between them. The CDR3 covers 13 residues. CDR3 amino acids: CASSPDSSYEQYF. The CDR3 bases are TGTGCCAGCAGTCCGGACAGCTCCTACGAGCAGTACTTC. The whole variable domain, remainder taken from reference TRBV7-9 and TRBJ2-7, is DTGVSQNPRHKITKRGQNVTFRCDPISEHNRLYWYRQTLGQGPEFLTYFQNEAQLEKSRLLSDRFSAERPKGSFSTLEIQRTEQGDSAMYLCASSPDSSYEQYFGPGTRLTVT.

The chain has TRBV28 and TRBJ2-7, with a weak D call TRBD2 (5 bases). There are 14 residues in the CDR3. CDR1 is MDHEN and CDR2 is SYDVKM in the germline V gene. Trimming took 1 base from V and 5 from J, leaving 12 bases between them. CDR3 bases: TGTGCCAGCAGTTTATTGGGAGACCAGGACGAGCAGTACTTC. Translating gives CASSLLGDQDEQYF.

The genes are TRBV7-7 and TRBJ1-5; D is undetermined. Germline V gene sequence: CDR1 SSHAT, CDR2 FNYEAQ (reference sequence). The CDR3 length is 9 residues. CDR3 amino acids: CAKNQPQHF. DNA of the CDR3: TGTGCTAAAAATCAGCCCCAGCATTTT.

This clone showed up just a few times. The chain has TRBV27 and TRBJ2-7; perhaps TRBD2 as D (5 bases). The germline V gene has CDR1 MNHEY and CDR2 SMNVEV (reference sequence). V lost 0 bases, J lost 2 bases, and 11 bases lay in between. CDR3 length equals 15 residues. CDR3 sequence: CASSLSVTSTYEQYF. As DNA, the CDR3 is TGTGCCAGCAGTTTATCGGTTACTAGTACCTACGAGCAGTACTTC.

This clone appeared once. The V call is TRBV11-2, the J call TRBJ1-3; D is unresolved. The CDR3 is 14 amino acids. CDR1 and CDR2 from the germline V gene are SGHAT and FQNNGV. The V end lost 5 bases, the J end lost 2 bases, and 10 bases lay between the germline ends. The CDR3 nucleotides read TGTGCCAGCAGCGAGTCGGGTACTGGAAACACCATATATTTT. It translates to CASSESGTGNTIYF.

V gene TRBV4-1 combines with J gene TRBJ1-1; the D is unclear. This CDR3 has 14 amino acids. V was pared by 2 bases and J by 0 bases, with 7 bases between. Per germline, CDR1 MGHRA and CDR2 YSYEKL. DNA for the CDR3: TGCGCCAGCAGCCAAAACAGCATGAACACTGAAGCTTTCTTT. Amino acid sequence: CASSQNSMNTEAFF.

This sequence joins TRBV11-2 and TRBJ1-4; D uncertain. CDR1 is SGHAT and CDR2 is FQNNGV in the germline V gene. Trimming pared 5 bases from V and 13 bases from J, leaving 20 bases between. CDR3 length equals 14 residues. The CDR3 sequence: CASSPEGDTGRLFF. The CDR3 DNA is TGTGCCAGCAGCCCAGAAGGTGACACCGGGAGACTGTTTTTT.

The V and J genes are TRBV7-9 and TRBJ2-1; D remains ambiguous. CDR3 size: 10 residues. Trimming cost V 8 bases and J 7 bases, with 6 bases left between them. Germline V gene data show CDR1 as SEHNR and CDR2 as FQNEAQ (reference sequence). The CDR3 region has the DNA TGTGCCAGCGACTTAAATGAGCAGTTCTTC. It codes for CASDLNEQFF.

This clone appeared many times. The chain combines TRBV6-6 with TRBJ1-5; D is undetermined. Germline V gene data show CDR1 as MNHNY and CDR2 as SVGAGI (reference sequence). The V end lost 8 bases, the J end lost 0 bases, and 14 bases lay between the germline ends. This CDR3 spans 15 amino acids. CDR3 bases: TGTGCCAGCGGCTCAGGCGGCGGTAGCAATCAGCCCCAGCATTTT. Amino acid sequence: CASGSGGGSNQPQHF.

The CDR3 sequence is CASSHLGDRAYEQYF. In nucleotides, the CDR3 is TGCGCCAGCAGCCACCTAGGGGACAGGGCCTACGAGCAGTACTTC. The chain links TRBV4-3 to TRBJ2-7; 9 bases fit TRBD1. The length of the CDR3 is 15 residues. V was pared by 3 bases and J by 2 bases, with 5 bases of the junction left unmatched. CDR1 LGHNA and CDR2 YSLEER come from the germline V gene.